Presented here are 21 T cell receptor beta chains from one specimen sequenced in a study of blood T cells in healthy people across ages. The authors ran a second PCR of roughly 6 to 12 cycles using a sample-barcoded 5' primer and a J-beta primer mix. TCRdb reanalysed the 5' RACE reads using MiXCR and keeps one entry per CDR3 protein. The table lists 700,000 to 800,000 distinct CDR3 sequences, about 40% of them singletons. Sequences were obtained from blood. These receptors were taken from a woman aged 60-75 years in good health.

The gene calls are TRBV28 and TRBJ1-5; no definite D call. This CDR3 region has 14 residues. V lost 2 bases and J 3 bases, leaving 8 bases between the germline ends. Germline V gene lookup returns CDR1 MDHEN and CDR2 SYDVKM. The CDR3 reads CASSLGHVNQPQHF. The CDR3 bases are TGTGCCAGCAGTTTAGGGCACGTCAATCAGCCCCAGCATTTT.

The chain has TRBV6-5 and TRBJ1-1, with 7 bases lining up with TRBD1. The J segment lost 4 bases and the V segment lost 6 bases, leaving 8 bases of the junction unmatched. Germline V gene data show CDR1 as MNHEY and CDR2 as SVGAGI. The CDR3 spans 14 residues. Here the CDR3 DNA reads TGTGCCAGCAGAGGGCATCCAGGGGGCACTGAAGCTTTCTTT. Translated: CASRGHPGGTEAFF.

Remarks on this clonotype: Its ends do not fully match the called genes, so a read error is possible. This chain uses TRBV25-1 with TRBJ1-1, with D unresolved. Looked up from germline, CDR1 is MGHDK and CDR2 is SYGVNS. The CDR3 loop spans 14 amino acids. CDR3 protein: CAGSEGGRNTEAFF. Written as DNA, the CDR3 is TGTGCCGGCAGTGAGGGAGGACGAAACACTGAAGCTTTCTTT.

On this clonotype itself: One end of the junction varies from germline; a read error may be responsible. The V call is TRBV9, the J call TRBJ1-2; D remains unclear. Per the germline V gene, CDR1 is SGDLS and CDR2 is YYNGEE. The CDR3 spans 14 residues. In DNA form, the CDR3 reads TGTACCAGCAGCGTAGTCAGGACTGGTTATGGCTACACCTTC. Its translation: CTSSVVRTGYGYTF.

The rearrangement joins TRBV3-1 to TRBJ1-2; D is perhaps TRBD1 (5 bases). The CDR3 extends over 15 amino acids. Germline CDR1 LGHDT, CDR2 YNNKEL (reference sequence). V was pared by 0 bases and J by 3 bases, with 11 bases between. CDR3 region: CASSQDGAGHYGYTF. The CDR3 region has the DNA TGTGCCAGCAGCCAAGATGGGGCAGGGCACTATGGCTACACCTTC.

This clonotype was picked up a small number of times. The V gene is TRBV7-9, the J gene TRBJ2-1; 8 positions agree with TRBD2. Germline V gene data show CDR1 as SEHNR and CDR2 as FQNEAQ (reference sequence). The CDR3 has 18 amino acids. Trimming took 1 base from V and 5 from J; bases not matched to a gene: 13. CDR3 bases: TGTGCCAGCAGCTTAGGGTTAGCGGGGATACCGACCCACAATGAGCAGTTCTTC. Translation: CASSLGLAGIPTHNEQFF.

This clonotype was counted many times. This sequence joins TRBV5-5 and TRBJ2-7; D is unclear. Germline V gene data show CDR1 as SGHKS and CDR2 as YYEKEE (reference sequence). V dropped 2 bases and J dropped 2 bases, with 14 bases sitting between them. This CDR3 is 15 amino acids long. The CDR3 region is CASSFSPSATYEQYF. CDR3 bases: TGTGCCAGCAGCTTCAGTCCGTCGGCAACCTACGAGCAGTACTTC.

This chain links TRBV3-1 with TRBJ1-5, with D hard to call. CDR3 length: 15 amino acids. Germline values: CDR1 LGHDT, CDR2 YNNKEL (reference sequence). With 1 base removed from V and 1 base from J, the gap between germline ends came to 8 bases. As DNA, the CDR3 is TGTGCCAGCAGCCAAGGAGGAGCGAGCAATCAGCCCCAGCATTTT. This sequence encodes CASSQGGASNQPQHF.

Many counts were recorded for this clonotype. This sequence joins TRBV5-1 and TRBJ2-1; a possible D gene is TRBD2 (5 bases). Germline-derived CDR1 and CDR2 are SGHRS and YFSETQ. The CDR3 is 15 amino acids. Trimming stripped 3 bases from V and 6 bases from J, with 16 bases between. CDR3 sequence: CASSSSIGGGNEQFF. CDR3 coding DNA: TGCGCCAGCAGCTCTTCCATAGGAGGAGGCAATGAGCAGTTCTTC.

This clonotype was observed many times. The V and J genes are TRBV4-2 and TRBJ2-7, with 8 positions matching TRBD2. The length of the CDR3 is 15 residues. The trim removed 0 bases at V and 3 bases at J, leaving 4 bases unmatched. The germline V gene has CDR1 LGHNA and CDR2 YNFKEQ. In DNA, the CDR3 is TGTGCCAGCAGCCAAGAACCAGCGGGAGACTACGAGCAGTACTTC. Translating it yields CASSQEPAGDYEQYF.

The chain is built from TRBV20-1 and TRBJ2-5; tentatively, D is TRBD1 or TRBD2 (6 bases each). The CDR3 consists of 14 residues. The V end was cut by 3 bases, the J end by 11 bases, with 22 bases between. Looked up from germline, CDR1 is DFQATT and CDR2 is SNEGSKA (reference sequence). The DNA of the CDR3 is TGCAGTGCTAGTGAGGGGGGCGAATACAATGAGCAGTACTTC. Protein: CSASEGGEYNEQYF.

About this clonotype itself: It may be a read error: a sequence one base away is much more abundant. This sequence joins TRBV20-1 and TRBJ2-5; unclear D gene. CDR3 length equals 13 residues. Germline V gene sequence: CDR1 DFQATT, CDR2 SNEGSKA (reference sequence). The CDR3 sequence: CGARPQVQETQYF. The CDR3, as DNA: TGCGGTGCTAGACCTCAGGTCCAAGAGACCCAGTACTTC.

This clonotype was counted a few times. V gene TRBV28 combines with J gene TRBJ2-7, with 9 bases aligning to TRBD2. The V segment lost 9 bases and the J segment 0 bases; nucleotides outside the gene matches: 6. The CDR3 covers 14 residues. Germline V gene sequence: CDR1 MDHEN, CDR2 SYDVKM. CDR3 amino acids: CASSTSGSSYEQYF. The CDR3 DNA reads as TGTGCCAGTTCCACTAGCGGGTCCTCCTACGAGCAGTACTTC.

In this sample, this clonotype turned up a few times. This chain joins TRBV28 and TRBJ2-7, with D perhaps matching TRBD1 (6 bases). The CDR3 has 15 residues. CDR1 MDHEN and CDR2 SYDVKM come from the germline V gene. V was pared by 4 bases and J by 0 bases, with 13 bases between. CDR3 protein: CASSSSGAASYEQYF. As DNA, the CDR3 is TGTGCCAGCAGTTCCTCAGGGGCGGCCTCCTACGAGCAGTACTTC. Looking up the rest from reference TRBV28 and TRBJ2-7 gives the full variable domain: DVKVTQSSRYLVKRTGEKVFLECVQDMDHENMFWYRQDPGLGLRLIYFSYDVKMKEKGDIPEGYSVSREKKERFSLILESASTNQTSMYLCASSSSGAASYEQYFGPGTRLTVT.

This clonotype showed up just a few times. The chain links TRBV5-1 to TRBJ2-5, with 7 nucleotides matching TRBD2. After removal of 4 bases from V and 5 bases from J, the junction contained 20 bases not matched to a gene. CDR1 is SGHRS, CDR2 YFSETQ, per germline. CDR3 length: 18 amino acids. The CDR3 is CASSRESSTGTIGETQYF. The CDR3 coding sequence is TGCGCCAGCAGCAGGGAGTCTTCAACCGGGACTATAGGGGAGACCCAGTACTTC.

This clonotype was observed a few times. DNA of the CDR3: TGTGCCAGCAGTTCTTTGTGGGAGCTACGGGAGCAGTACTTC. Amino acid sequence: CASSSLWELREQYF. The gene calls are TRBV27 and TRBJ2-7, with a tentative D call TRBD2 (5 bases). Germline loops: CDR1 MNHEY, CDR2 SMNVEV (reference sequence). The CDR3 has 14 amino acids. The V end was cut by 4 bases, the J end by 7 bases, with 17 bases between.

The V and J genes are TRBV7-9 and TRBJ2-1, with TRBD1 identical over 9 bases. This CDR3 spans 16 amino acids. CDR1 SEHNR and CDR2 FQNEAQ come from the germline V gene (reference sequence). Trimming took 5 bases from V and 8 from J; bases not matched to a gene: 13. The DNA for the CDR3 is TGTGCCAGCAGCATCACTCGGGACAGGGTGGGCGATGAGCAGTTCTTC. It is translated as CASSITRDRVGDEQFF.

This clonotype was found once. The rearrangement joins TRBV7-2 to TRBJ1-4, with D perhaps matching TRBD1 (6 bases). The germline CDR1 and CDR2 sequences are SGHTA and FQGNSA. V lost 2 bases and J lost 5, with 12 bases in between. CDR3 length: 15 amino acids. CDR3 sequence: CASSLYRGSNEKLFF. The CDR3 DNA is TGTGCCAGCAGCTTATATAGGGGGAGCAATGAAAAACTGTTTTTT.

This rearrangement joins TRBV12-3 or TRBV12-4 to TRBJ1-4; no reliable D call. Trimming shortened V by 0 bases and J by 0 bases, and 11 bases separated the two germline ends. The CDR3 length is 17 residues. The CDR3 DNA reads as TGTGCCAGCAGTTTAGCACTGGGATCAGCAACTAATGAAAAACTGTTTTTT. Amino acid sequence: CASSLALGSATNEKLFF.

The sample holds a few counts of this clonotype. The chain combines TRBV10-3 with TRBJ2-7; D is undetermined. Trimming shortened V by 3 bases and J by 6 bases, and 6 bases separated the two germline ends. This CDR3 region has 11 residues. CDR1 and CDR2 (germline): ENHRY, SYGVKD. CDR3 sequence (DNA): TGTGCCATCAGTGATGGACCCGAGCAGTACTTC. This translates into CAISDGPEQYF.

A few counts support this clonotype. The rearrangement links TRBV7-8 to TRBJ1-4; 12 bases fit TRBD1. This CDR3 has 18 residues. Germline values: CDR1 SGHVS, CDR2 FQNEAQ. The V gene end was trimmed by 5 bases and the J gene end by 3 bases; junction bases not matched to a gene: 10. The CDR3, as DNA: TGTGCCAGCAGCCAATTGGGACAGGGGGCTTATGCTAATGAAAAACTGTTTTTT. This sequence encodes CASSQLGQGAYANEKLFF.